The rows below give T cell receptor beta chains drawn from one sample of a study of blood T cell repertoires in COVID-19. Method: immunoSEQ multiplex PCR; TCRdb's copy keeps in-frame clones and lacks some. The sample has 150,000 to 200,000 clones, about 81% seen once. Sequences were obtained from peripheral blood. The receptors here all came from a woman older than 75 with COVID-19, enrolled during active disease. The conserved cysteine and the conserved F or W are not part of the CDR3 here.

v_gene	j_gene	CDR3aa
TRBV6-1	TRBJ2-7	ASSVGTGTISYEQY
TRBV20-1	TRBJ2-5	SALAGETQY
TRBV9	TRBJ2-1	ASGGLAGRYNEQF
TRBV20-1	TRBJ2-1	SASGQPNRGSYNEQF
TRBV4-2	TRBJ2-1	ASRFRGGSVNEQF
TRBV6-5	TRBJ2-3	ASSYGAGDTDTQY
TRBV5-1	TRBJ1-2	ASSPGQGPYYGYT
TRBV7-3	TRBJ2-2	ASSPNLGGVGTGELF
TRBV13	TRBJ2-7	ASSDRDRGPSYEQY
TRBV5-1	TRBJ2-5	ASSPRTSGISKETQY
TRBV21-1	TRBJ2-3	ASSKVGSWRDTQY
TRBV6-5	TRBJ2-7	ASNRQGRYEQY
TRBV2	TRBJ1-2	ASRTQGGNGYT
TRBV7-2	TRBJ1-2	ASSRQGAAEGYT
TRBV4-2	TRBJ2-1	ASSPRDYNEQF
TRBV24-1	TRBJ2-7	ATSESSGSYEQY
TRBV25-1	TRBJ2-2	ASSDGLAGGWELF
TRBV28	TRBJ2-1	ASSFIPTSPNNEQF
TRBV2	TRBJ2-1	ASRRGGPKQF
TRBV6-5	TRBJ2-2	ASSYQIPSNTGELF
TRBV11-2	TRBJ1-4	ASSLAPQGSGTNEKLF
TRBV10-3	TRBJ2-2	AISDPGLAENTGELF
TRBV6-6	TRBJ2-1	ASSRGGPSYNEQF
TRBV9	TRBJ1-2	ASSVDPGRAYGYT
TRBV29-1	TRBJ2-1	SLWSPGTSGIGEQF
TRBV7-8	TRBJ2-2	ASSLGTGTNTGELF
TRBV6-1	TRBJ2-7	ASSVTPGTGFYEQY
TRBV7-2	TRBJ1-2	ASSLQQGSHYGYT
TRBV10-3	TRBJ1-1	ATGMNTEAF
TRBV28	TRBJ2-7	ASSLNRRPNEQY
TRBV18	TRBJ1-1	ASSPLGERNTEAF
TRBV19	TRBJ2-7	ASSITSGAYEQY